What follows are 4 T cell receptor beta chains derived from one specimen sequenced in a study of identical twins. MiXCR, run by TCRdb on the 5' RACE reads, gives a single entry per CDR3 protein. The sample has fewer than 550,000 distinct CDR3 sequences; around 15% are singletons. These data also formed part of another study, on yellow fever vaccine responses in identical twins.

Sequencing used CD4+ T cells sorted from blood. These receptor sequences come from a young woman in good health.

A few counts support this clonotype. V gene TRBV20-1 combines with J gene TRBJ2-4, with D maybe TRBD1 (5 bases). Germline V lookup: CDR1 DFQATT, CDR2 SNEGSKA (reference sequence). V lost 5 bases, J lost 8 bases, and 16 bases lay in between. The length of the CDR3 is 13 residues. The CDR3 DNA reads TGCAGTGCTCAGGCCCCGGCAGGGTACATTCAGTACTTC. Its protein is CSAQAPAGYIQYF.

This chain uses TRBV18 with TRBJ2-3, with D maybe TRBD1 (6 bases). The germline V gene has CDR1 KGHSH and CDR2 LQKENI. The ends were cut back, 3 bases at V and 0 bases at J, with 13 bases in the middle. The CDR3 spans 16 residues. The CDR3 DNA reads as TGTGCCAGCTCACCCCAACAGGGACCTAGCACAGATACGCAGTATTTT. It specifies CASSPQQGPSTDTQYF.

This chain connects TRBV12-3 or TRBV12-4 to TRBJ2-1, with D possibly being TRBD1 (5 bases). The CDR3 is 15 amino acids. Trimming left V 1 base short and J 4 bases short, with 11 bases between. CDR3 residues: CASSLDYDRYNEQFF. In DNA, the CDR3 is TGTGCCAGCAGTTTAGACTACGACAGATACAATGAGCAGTTCTTC.

The J gene is TRBJ2-1, the V gene TRBV7-9, with 9 bases that match TRBD1. The ends lost 5 bases at V and 6 bases at J; junction bases unmatched: 11. The length of the CDR3 is 16 residues. Germline values: CDR1 SEHNR, CDR2 FQNEAQ (reference sequence). CDR3 loop: CASSKDRGIFSNEQFF. The CDR3 DNA sequence: TGTGCCAGCAGCAAGGACAGGGGAATATTTTCCAATGAGCAGTTCTTC.